This TCR beta chain was observed in a study of CD8 T cells in ankylosing spondylitis. Each CDR3 protein gets one entry after TCRdb re-called the 5' RACE reads with MiXCR. The sample records approximately 400,000 distinct CDR3 sequences, around 26% being singletons. The V gene lost 2 bases and the J gene lost 7 bases, with 19 bases spanning the gap. This CDR3 is 15 amino acids long. In germline, CDR1 is SGHDT, CDR2 YYEEEE. Study-wide results and limits: A motif of several highly homologous TCR beta variants was seen as apparently characteristic of ankylosing spondylitis blood.

To note about this clonotype: Its antigen remains unidentified.

Sequenced: blood, either unsorted or a sorted T cell fraction (not recorded which). This receptor was obtained from a male donor with ankylosing spondylitis. The chain is built from TRBV5-6 and TRBJ2-7; no clear D gene. Here the CDR3 DNA reads TGTGCCAGCAGCTTAGAGAGGACCCTACTCGGGGAGCAGTACTTC. Protein product: CASSLERTLLGEQYF.